This T cell receptor beta chain emerged from a study of T cell clones after liver transplantation. As for the study in general: Blood was drawn pre-transplant, before withdrawal, and after full or failed withdrawal.

Here immunoSEQ multiplex PCR was the method, and the copy in TCRdb shows in-frame clones only, minus some. Of more than 75,000 clones listed, roughly 80% are singletons. A note on this clone: Antigen specificity is unknown.

The CDR3 has 15 residues. The V segment lost 8 bases and the J segment 4 bases; nucleotides outside the gene matches: 9. Germline-derived CDR1 and CDR2 are MNHEY and SMNVEV (reference sequence). Study-level points and caveats: Compared with third party-reactive sequences, donor-reactive ones declined more, independent of withdrawal success.

This clonotype was sampled from a human patient who received a liver transplant. A subset of T cells may come from the graft donor. The V and J genes are TRBV27 and TRBJ2-3, with 10 bases that match TRBD2. Sample: CD4+ T cells from blood, taken around 42 months after liver transplant. The CDR3 loop is CASSSAGGVPDTQYF. CDR3 coding DNA: TGTGCCAGCTCCTCAGCGGGAGGGGTCCCAGATACGCAGTATTTT.